This T cell receptor beta chain stems from a study of PD-1 blockade in classical Hodgkin lymphoma. CDR1 and CDR2 from the germline V gene are SGDLS and YYNGEE. Trimming shortened V by 3 bases and J by 6 bases, and 17 bases separated the two germline ends. This CDR3 comprises 15 residues. Every patient relapsed after autologous stem cell transplantation, and brentuximab vedotin exposure varied. Isolated CD8+ T cells were derived from thawed PBMCs through magnetic negative selection. TCRdb keeps only in-frame clones here, not all; method: immunoSEQ multiplex PCR. The sample includes about 27,000 clones, around 88% of them seen just once.

The source is a human donor with classical Hodgkin lymphoma. The sequences come from CD8+ T cells from blood, collected at baseline. This chain links TRBV9 with TRBJ2-3; D might be TRBD1 or TRBD2, each matching 5 bases. The CDR3 is CASSAFGTPGDTQYF. The CDR3 DNA reads as TGTGCCAGCAGCGCCTTCGGGACCCCGGGGGATACGCAGTATTTT.